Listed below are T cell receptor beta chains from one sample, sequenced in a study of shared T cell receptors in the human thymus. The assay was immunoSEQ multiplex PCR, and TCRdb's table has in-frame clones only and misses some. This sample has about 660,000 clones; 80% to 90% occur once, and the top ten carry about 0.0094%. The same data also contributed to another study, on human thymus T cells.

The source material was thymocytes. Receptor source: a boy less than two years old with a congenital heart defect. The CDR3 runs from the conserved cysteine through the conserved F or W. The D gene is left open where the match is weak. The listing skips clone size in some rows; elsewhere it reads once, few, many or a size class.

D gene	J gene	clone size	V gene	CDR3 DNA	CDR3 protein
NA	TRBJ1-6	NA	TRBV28	TGTGCCAGCAGCCTTGGAATAGGCGGGCGGAATTCACCCCTCCACTTT	CASSLGIGGRNSPLHF
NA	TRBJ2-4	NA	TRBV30	TGTGCCTGGAGCGCCGGGGTTTTTCCCGGTCAGTACTTC	CAWSAGVFPGQYF
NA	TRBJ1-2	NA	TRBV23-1	TGCGCCAGCAGTCAACCGAGGGCGACAAGAGATAACTATGGCTACACCTTC	CASSQPRATRDNYGYTF
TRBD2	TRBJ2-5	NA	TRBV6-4	TGTGCCAGCAGTACCGACGGGACTAGCGGGGGAGTCATCCAAGAGACCCAGTACTTC	CASSTDGTSGGVIQETQYF
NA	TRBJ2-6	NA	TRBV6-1	TGTGCCAGCAGCGCAGGGGTGTTGGGGGCCAACGTCCTGACTTTC	CASSAGVLGANVLTF
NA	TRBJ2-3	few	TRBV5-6	TGTGCCAGCAGCTTGGTCGGTTTTAGCACAGATACGCAGTATTTT	CASSLVGFSTDTQYF
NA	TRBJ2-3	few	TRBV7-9	TGTGCCAGCAGCCCAATCCAGGGCCTCCCCACAGATACGCAGTATTTT	CASSPIQGLPTDTQYF
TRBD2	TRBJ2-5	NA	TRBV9	TGTGCCAGCAGCCCAAACCGTAGCGGGGAGGACGAGACCCAGTACTTC	CASSPNRSGEDETQYF
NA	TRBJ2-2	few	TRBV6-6	TGTGCCAGCAGTTACTCCCGGAACACCGGGGAGCTGTTTTTT	CASSYSRNTGELFF
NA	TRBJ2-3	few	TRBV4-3	TGCGCCAGCAGCCAAGAGCCGCAAGGTTCGGGTACCGATACGCAGTATTTT	CASSQEPQGSGTDTQYF
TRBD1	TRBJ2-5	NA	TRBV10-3	TGTGCCACAGGGGGCCGGGAGACCCAGTACTTC	CATGGRETQYF
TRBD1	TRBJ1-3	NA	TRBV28	TGTGCCAGCAGTTTATCACGACAGGGGGGAAACACCATATATTTT	CASSLSRQGGNTIYF
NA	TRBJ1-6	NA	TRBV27	TGTGCCAGCCGTAACAGCTATTCACCCCTCCACTTT	CASRNSYSPLHF
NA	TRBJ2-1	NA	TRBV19	TGTGCCAGTAGTATACCCCTAGCGCCATACAATGAGCAGTTCTTC	CASSIPLAPYNEQFF
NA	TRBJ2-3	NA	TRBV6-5	TGTGCCAGCAGCTACAGCGGTGGGACTTCAGATACGCAGTATTTT	CASSYSGGTSDTQYF
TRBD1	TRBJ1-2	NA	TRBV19	TGTGCCAGTACCGACAGGGGGCTTGTCTACACCTTC	CASTDRGLVYTF
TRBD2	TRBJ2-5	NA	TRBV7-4	TGTGCCAGCAGCTTAGCGGACACGGAGCGGGAGAGAGAGACCCAGTACTTC	CASSLADTERERETQYF
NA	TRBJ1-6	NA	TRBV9	TGTGCCAGCAGCCTCCGTAGGAGGCCCGAGGACTCACCCCTCCACTTT	CASSLRRRPEDSPLHF
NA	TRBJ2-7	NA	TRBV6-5	TGTGCCAGCAGTCCTCCGGGGACATCCTACGAGCAGTACTTC	CASSPPGTSYEQYF
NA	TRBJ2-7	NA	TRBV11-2	TGTGCCAGCAGCTTATCGTTCGGAGGAGACTACGAGCAGTACTTC	CASSLSFGGDYEQYF
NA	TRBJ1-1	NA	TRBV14	TGTGCCAGCAGCCAGGTATGGCCGTCACACAACACTGAAGCTTTCTTT	CASSQVWPSHNTEAFF
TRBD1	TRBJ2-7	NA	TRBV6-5	TGTGCCAGCAACCCGGTCAGGGGGAACTACGAGCAGTACTTC	CASNPVRGNYEQYF
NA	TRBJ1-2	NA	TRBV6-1	TGTGCCAGCAGTGCTGGGGGGGCAGAGAGCTATGGCTACACCTTC	CASSAGGAESYGYTF
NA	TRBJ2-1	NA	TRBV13	TGTGCCAGTATCCAGGGGCAGGGGCCCAATGAGCAGTTCTTC	CASIQGQGPNEQFF
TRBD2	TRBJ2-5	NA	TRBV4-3	TGCGCCAGCAGCCTTAGACTAGCGCGGGGGAATCAGGAGACCCAGTACTTC	CASSLRLARGNQETQYF
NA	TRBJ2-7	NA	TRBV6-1	TGTGCCAGCAGTGAAGGGTCAGGGGACGAGCAGTACTTC	CASSEGSGDEQYF
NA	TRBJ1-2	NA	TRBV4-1	TGCGCCAGCAGCCAGGACCTTGGACAGTACTATGGCTACACCTTC	CASSQDLGQYYGYTF
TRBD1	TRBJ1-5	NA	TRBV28	TGTGCCAGCAGTTCCCCCACGACAGGGGGCCATGGTTTTGGGCAGCCCCAGCATTTT	CASSSPTTGGHGFGQPQHF
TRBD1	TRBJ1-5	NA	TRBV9	TGTGCCAGCAGCCCCACCTTCGGGACAGAAATTTCCAATCAGCCCCAGCATTTT	CASSPTFGTEISNQPQHF
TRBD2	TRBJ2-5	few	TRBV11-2	TGTGCCAGCAGCCGGGGGGGCGAGACCCAGTACTTC	CASSRGGETQYF
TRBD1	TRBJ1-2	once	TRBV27	TGTGCCAGCAGTTTGACAGGGTCTCATGGCTACACCTTC	CASSLTGSHGYTF
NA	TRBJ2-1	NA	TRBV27	TGTGCCAGCAGTCCGCCACTGGGGCATGAGCAGTTCTTC	CASSPPLGHEQFF